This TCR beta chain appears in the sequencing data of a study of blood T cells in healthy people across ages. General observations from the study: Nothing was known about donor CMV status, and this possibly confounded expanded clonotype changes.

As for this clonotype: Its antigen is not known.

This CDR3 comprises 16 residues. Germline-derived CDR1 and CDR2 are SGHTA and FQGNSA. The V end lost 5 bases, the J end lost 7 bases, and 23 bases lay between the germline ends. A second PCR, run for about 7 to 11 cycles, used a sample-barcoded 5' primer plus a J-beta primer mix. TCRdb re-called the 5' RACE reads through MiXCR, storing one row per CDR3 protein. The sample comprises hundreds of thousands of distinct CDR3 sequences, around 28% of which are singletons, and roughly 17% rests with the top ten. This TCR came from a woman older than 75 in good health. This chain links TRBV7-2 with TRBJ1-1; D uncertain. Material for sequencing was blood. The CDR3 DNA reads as TGTGCCAGCAGCCCGCCGAATTTCCCCCGGGGAGGTGAAGCTTTCTTT. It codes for CASSPPNFPRGGEAFF.